This TCR beta chain was recovered during a study of T-cell memory formation after mild COVID-19. Study outcomes and limitations: Clones contracting across day 15 to 85 had a balanced CD4/CD8 profile; later expanding clones leaned CD4+.

cDNA libraries for TCR alpha and TCR beta, carrying sample barcodes and UMIs, came from 5'RACE with constant-segment primers. TCRdb re-derived calls from the 5' RACE reads in MiXCR, one entry per CDR3 protein. The sample holds fewer than 400,000 distinct CDR3 sequences, about 15% seen once. V dropped 4 bases and J dropped 3 bases, with 10 bases sitting between them. The germline V gene encodes CDR1 KGHSH and CDR2 LQKENI. The length of the CDR3 is 13 residues. This clonotype appeared many times. Antigen specificity is unknown. This chain uses TRBV18 with TRBJ2-7; D possibly corresponds to TRBD1 (6 bases). The source is a man between 18 and 35 years old who had mild COVID-19 (a few samples of this study predate the infection). Cell type and time point are not known. The sequenced material came from PBMCs or a T cell subset sorted from them (not recorded which). The CDR3 DNA is TGTGCCAGCTCACAGAGGACAGACTACGAGCAGTACTTC. Its translation: CASSQRTDYEQYF. The entire variable domain, with the rest obtained from reference TRBV18 and TRBJ2-7, is as follows: NAGVMQNPRHLVRRRGQEARLRCSPMKGHSHVYWYRQLPEEGLKFMVYLQKENIIDESGMPKERFSAEFPKEGPSILRIQQVVRGDSAAYFCASSQRTDYEQYFGPGTRLTVT.